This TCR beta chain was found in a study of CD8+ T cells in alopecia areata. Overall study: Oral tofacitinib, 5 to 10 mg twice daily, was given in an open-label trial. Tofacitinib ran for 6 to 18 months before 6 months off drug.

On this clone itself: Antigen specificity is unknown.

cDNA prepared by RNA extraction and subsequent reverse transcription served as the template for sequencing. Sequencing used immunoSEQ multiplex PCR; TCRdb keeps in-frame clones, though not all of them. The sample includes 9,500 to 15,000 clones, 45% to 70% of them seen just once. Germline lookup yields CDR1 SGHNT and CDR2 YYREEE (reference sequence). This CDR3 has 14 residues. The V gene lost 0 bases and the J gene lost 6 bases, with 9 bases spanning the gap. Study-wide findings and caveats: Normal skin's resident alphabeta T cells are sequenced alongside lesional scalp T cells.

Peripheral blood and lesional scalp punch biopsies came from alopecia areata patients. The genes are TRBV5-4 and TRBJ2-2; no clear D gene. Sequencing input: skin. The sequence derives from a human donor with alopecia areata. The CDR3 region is CASSLDSVAGELFF. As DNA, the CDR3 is TGTGCCAGCAGCTTGGACTCAGTCGCCGGGGAGCTGTTTTTT.